Each of the 5 T cell receptor beta chains below was sequenced from the same sample in a study of blood T cell repertoires in COVID-19. Method: immunoSEQ multiplex PCR; TCRdb's copy keeps in-frame clones and lacks some. Of 100,000 or so clones listed, approximately 80% are singletons. Sequencing was carried out using peripheral blood. Receptor source: a human donor in a cohort sampled during active COVID-19.

The chain carries TRBV2 and TRBJ2-1, with 9 positions matching TRBD2. J was trimmed by 8 bases and V by 6 bases; bases with no gene match: 20. This CDR3 has 18 residues. From germline, CDR1 is SNHLY and CDR2 FYNNEI. CDR3 amino acids: CASSERTIPGLANDEQFF. The CDR3 nucleotides read TGTGCCAGCAGCGAACGAACAATACCGGGACTAGCAAACGATGAGCAGTTCTTC.

The rearrangement links TRBV10-2 to TRBJ1-6, with 7 nucleotides matching TRBD1. The V and J ends lost 10 bases and 7 bases, in that order; junction bases with no gene match: 10. Germline V CDR1 and CDR2: WSHSY, SAAADI. The CDR3 has 14 residues. The CDR3 loop reads CATLAGGSNSPLHF. In DNA form, the CDR3 reads TGCGCCACCTTGGCAGGGGGATCGAATTCACCCCTCCACTTT.

This chain joins TRBV9 and TRBJ2-5; D is unresolved. This CDR3 is 14 amino acids long. Between the trimmed V and J ends, which lost 6 bases and 3 bases, there was a span of 15 bases. The germline V gene encodes CDR1 SGDLS and CDR2 YYNGEE. CDR3 in DNA: TGTGCCAGCAATCCTGGCAGGCCTGAAGAGACCCAGTACTTC. Translation: CASNPGRPEETQYF.

The V gene is TRBV30, the J gene TRBJ2-1; 15 bases line up with TRBD2. Per germline, CDR1 GTSNPN and CDR2 SVGIG (reference sequence). This CDR3 region has 17 residues. The J segment lost 4 bases and the V segment lost 4 bases, leaving 8 bases of the junction unmatched. Here the CDR3 DNA reads TGTGCCTGGATCGGGACTAGCGGGGGGCTTTATTACAATGAGCAGTTCTTC. It is translated as CAWIGTSGGLYYNEQFF.

The CDR3 DNA reads TGTGCCACCAACGAAGAGGTCTATGGCTACACCTTC. Translating it yields CATNEEVYGYTF. The J gene is TRBJ1-2, the V gene TRBV6-5; D is undetermined. This CDR3 comprises 12 residues. V was shortened by 10 bases and J by 4 bases, with 13 bases between the two germline ends. The V gene's germline CDR1 is MNHEY and CDR2 SVGAGI.